Listed here are 11 T cell receptor beta chains from one sample, sequenced in a study of blood T cell repertoires in COVID-19. The assay was immunoSEQ multiplex PCR, and TCRdb's table has in-frame clones only and misses some. This sample carries 200,000 to 250,000 clones, under 90% of them seen once, and the ten largest clones take 1.8%. What was sequenced was PBMCs or T cells enriched from blood (not recorded which). The receptors shown here come from a man aged 60 to 75 who had recovered from COVID-19.

The genes are TRBV4-3 and TRBJ2-5; the match to TRBD1 covers 10 bases. The junction had 11 bases not matched to a gene; V was cut back by 0 bases and J by 1 base. Germline CDR1 LGHNA, CDR2 YSLEER. The CDR3 runs 19 residues. As DNA, the CDR3 is TGCGCCAGCAGCCAAGATCTCGGAACCGGGACAGGGGTCCAAGAGACCCAGTACTTC. It encodes CASSQDLGTGTGVQETQYF.

Of note for this clone: A read error may account for a junction end that differs from germline. The V and J genes are TRBV12-3 or TRBV12-4 and TRBJ2-7; D is perhaps TRBD2 (6 bases). This CDR3 contains 13 residues. CDR3 protein: CASSTSRDSMVCF. As DNA, the CDR3 is TGTGCCAGCAGTACGTCCCGGGACTCAATGGTTTGCTTC.

The chain links TRBV5-1 to TRBJ1-6; TRBD1 matches at 7 bases. The CDR3 is made up of 15 amino acids. With 4 bases clipped from V and 5 bases from J, the junction kept 6 bases outside the gene matches. Germline assignment: CDR1 SGHRS and CDR2 YFSETQ. The CDR3 nucleotides read TGCGCCAGCAGCCCGACAGGGACAGATAATTCACCCCTCCACTTT. It specifies CASSPTGTDNSPLHF.

The V gene is TRBV18, the J gene TRBJ2-3; weak D call: TRBD1 (6 bases). V dropped 6 bases and J dropped 1 base, with 17 bases sitting between them. Germline-derived CDR1 and CDR2 are KGHSH and LQKENI. The CDR3 spans 16 residues. CDR3 bases: TGTGCCAGCTCTCCCAGGGGTGGAGGTGGCACAGATACGCAGTATTTT. Translated, it gives CASSPRGGGGTDTQYF.

The genes are TRBV21-1 and TRBJ2-5; TRBD1 is the table's D call and was not checked against the DNA. TRBV21-1 is a pseudogene locus. The CDR3 extends over 15 amino acids. The CDR3 sequence: CASSKGGTGKETQYF. In DNA, the CDR3 is TGTGCCAGCAGCAAAGGGGGGACAGGGAAAGAGACCCAGTACTTC.

The chain combines TRBV19 with TRBJ2-7; possibly TRBD2 for D (5 bases). Germline V gives CDR1 LNHDA, CDR2 SQIVND (reference sequence). This CDR3 has 14 amino acids. V was cut by 6 bases and J by 2 bases, with 14 bases left in between. CDR3: CASSPLDGAYEQYF. CDR3 DNA sequence: TGTGCCAGTAGCCCGTTAGACGGGGCCTACGAGCAGTACTTC.

This clone has just a few counts. This chain connects TRBV29-1 to TRBJ2-1, with 8 bases identical to TRBD2. The ends lost 3 bases at V and 0 bases at J; junction bases unmatched: 4. Germline lookup yields CDR1 SQVTM and CDR2 ANQGSEA. The CDR3 runs 15 residues. CDR3: CSVESSGGSYNEQFF. DNA for the CDR3: TGCAGCGTTGAGTCCAGCGGGGGCTCCTACAATGAGCAGTTCTTC.

The rearrangement joins TRBV7-6 to TRBJ2-7, with 8 bases identical to TRBD1. The CDR3 is 14 residues long. CDR1 SGHVS and CDR2 FNYEAQ come from the germline V gene. J lost 5 bases, V lost 2 bases, and 5 bases had no gene match. As DNA, the CDR3 is TGTGCCAGCAGCTTAAACCAGGGGGCCCACGAGCAGTACTTC. Encoded protein: CASSLNQGAHEQYF.

J is TRBJ1-5 and V is TRBV6-2 or TRBV6-3; 10 bases are a match to TRBD1. The CDR3 sequence is 13 residues long. Germline CDR1 and CDR2: MNHEY and SVGEGT. The V gene end was trimmed by 6 bases and the J gene end by 6 bases; junction bases not matched to a gene: 2. The chain's CDR3 is CASSWDRGQPQHF. The CDR3, as DNA: TGTGCCAGCAGCTGGGACAGGGGTCAGCCCCAGCATTTT.

The count of this clone is one. The rearrangement links TRBV30 to TRBJ1-2; D remains ambiguous. V lost 4 bases to trimming and J lost 0 bases, with 9 bases between them. CDR3 size: 13 residues. The germline V gene encodes CDR1 GTSNPN and CDR2 SVGIG (reference sequence). CDR3 sequence reads: CAWNGLSNYGYTF. The CDR3 region has the DNA TGTGCCTGGAACGGGTTGTCTAACTATGGCTACACCTTC.

The V call is TRBV7-9, the J call TRBJ2-1, with 9 bases identical to TRBD2. The CDR3 sequence is 15 residues long. V lost 5 bases to trimming and J lost 3 bases; unmatched junction nucleotides: 5. Germline assignment: CDR1 SEHNR and CDR2 FQNEAQ (reference sequence). The CDR3 loop is CASSARLADYNEQFF. The CDR3 DNA reads TGTGCCAGCAGCGCCCGACTAGCGGACTACAATGAGCAGTTCTTC.